Below, 13 T cell receptor beta chains from the same sample are listed, as sequenced in a study of T cell responses to AZD1222 COVID-19 vaccine. Sequencing was performed with immunoSEQ multiplex PCR; in TCRdb, only in-frame clones are kept and a portion is missing. The sample consists of 100,000 to 110,000 clones, approximately 87% of them appearing once. Material: peripheral blood, obtained on day 0 of MenACWY control vaccination. The receptors shown here come from an adult in good health.

The V call is TRBV3-1 (or the pseudogene TRBV3-2), the J call TRBJ1-2; 9 nucleotides match TRBD1. The V segment lost 0 bases and the J segment 8 bases; nucleotides outside the gene matches: 7. The CDR3 covers 15 residues. The germline V gene has CDR1 LGHDT and CDR2 YNNKEL (reference sequence). The CDR3 protein is CASSQEDRGSSGYTF. CDR3 in DNA: TGTGCCAGCAGCCAAGAGGACAGGGGATCTAGCGGCTACACCTTC.

The chain combines TRBV6-5 with TRBJ1-3; D ambiguous. The V gene's germline CDR1 is MNHEY and CDR2 SVGAGI. The CDR3 runs 16 residues. The V end was cut by 4 bases, the J end by 0 bases, with 13 bases between. The CDR3 loop is CASSSQPGSSGNTIYF. The DNA for the CDR3 is TGTGCCAGCAGTTCGCAACCAGGTTCCTCTGGAAACACCATATATTTT.

The chain couples TRBV29-1 to TRBJ1-2; the match to TRBD1 covers 7 bases. The CDR3 is 15 residues long. The V segment lost 1 base and the J segment 6 bases; nucleotides outside the gene matches: 11. In germline, CDR1 is SQVTM, CDR2 ANQGSEA. DNA for the CDR3: TGCAGCGTTGAAGGGCAGGGGGATCCGTTTGATGGCTACACCTTC. Translated, it gives CSVEGQGDPFDGYTF.

This rearrangement joins TRBV6-5 to TRBJ1-5; no clear D. CDR3 length: 15 amino acids. The V gene's germline CDR1 is MNHEY and CDR2 SVGAGI. Trimming took off 9 bases at V and 1 base at J, with 16 bases between the two ends. The CDR3 loop is CASCQEQQSNQPQHF. The CDR3 nucleotides are TGTGCCAGTTGTCAGGAGCAGCAGAGCAATCAGCCCCAGCATTTT.

The V and J genes are TRBV4-1 and TRBJ2-7, with TRBD2 matching over 8 bases. V lost 1 base, J lost 6 bases, and 11 bases stayed unmatched. CDR1 is MGHRA, CDR2 YSYEKL, per germline. The CDR3 totals 16 residues. CDR3 bases: TGCGCCAGCAGCCAAGGAGTTGAGCGGGAGATCGGCGAGCAGTACTTC. Translated: CASSQGVEREIGEQYF.

The gene calls are TRBV7-2 and TRBJ2-7; no clear D gene. The CDR3 length is 13 residues. Germline V lookup: CDR1 SGHTA, CDR2 FQGNSA. V shed 2 bases and J shed 6 bases, with 11 bases lying between them. CDR3 DNA sequence: TGTGCCAGCAGCTTATCTGGGCCCCGCGAGCAGTACTTC. Its translation: CASSLSGPREQYF.

V gene TRBV27 combines with J gene TRBJ2-7, with TRBD1 matching over 7 bases. The germline V gene has CDR1 MNHEY and CDR2 SMNVEV (reference sequence). CDR3 length: 14 residues. Trimming took 6 bases from V and 3 from J; bases not matched to a gene: 8. Written as DNA, the CDR3 is TGTGCCAGCAGCGTACAGGGGTATGGCTACGAGCAGTACTTC. Translation: CASSVQGYGYEQYF.

V usage is TRBV6-5 and J usage is TRBJ2-2, with D perhaps TRBD1 (5 bases). Per germline, CDR1 MNHEY and CDR2 SVGAGI. V was clipped by 6 bases and J by 7 bases, with 12 bases between them. The CDR3 consists of 13 residues. CDR3 loop: CASRGRHIGELFF. In DNA, the CDR3 is TGTGCCAGCAGGGGGCGCCATATCGGGGAGCTGTTTTTT.

The V gene is TRBV11-3, the J gene TRBJ1-1; D is perhaps TRBD1 (6 bases). V lost 1 base and J 11 bases, leaving 14 bases between the germline ends. The length of the CDR3 is 13 residues. Germline V CDR1 and CDR2: SGHNT, YENEEA. The CDR3 loop reads CASSLGLTGDAFF. The CDR3 region has the DNA TGTGCCAGCAGCTTAGGTTTGACAGGAGACGCTTTCTTT.

V is TRBV5-6 and J is TRBJ2-2; no clear D gene. V lost 0 bases, J lost 4 bases, and 7 bases lay in between. Germline CDR1 SGHDT, CDR2 YYEEEE. The CDR3 has 14 residues. This chain's CDR3 is CASSLALVTGELFF. The DNA of the CDR3 is TGTGCCAGCAGCTTGGCCCTTGTCACCGGGGAGCTGTTTTTT.

The chain carries TRBV5-1 and TRBJ2-5; possibly TRBD1 for D (5 bases). Germline assignment: CDR1 SGHRS and CDR2 YFSETQ. V was pared by 0 bases and J by 1 base, with 7 bases between. The CDR3 runs 14 residues. The CDR3 spells CASSLEGIQETQYF. The DNA for the CDR3 is TGCGCCAGCAGCTTGGAGGGGATCCAAGAGACCCAGTACTTC.

V and J are TRBV10-3 and TRBJ1-2; 12 bases are a match to TRBD1. The CDR3 is made up of 15 amino acids. Germline V gives CDR1 ENHRY, CDR2 SYGVKD. V was clipped by 0 bases and J by 8 bases; unmatched bases: 4. This chain's CDR3 is CAISESGQGASGYTF. In DNA form, the CDR3 reads TGTGCCATCAGTGAGTCGGGACAGGGGGCGTCGGGCTACACCTTC.

CDR3 sequence reads: CASSPLADHYNEQFF. The CDR3 DNA reads as TGTGCCAGCAGCCCATTAGCGGATCATTACAATGAGCAGTTCTTC. The chain employs TRBV7-2 and TRBJ2-1, with a possible D match to TRBD2 (6 bases). CDR1 is SGHTA, CDR2 FQGNSA, per germline. This CDR3 spans 15 amino acids. V was trimmed by 5 bases and J by 4 bases, leaving 15 bases between them.